This T cell receptor beta chain was profiled in a study of T cell responses to AZD1222 COVID-19 vaccine. Turning to this clone: Its specificity is not known.

The study, taken as a whole, reports: As reported, nearly half of all spike-specific TCRs target variant regions that are unmutated. Researchers took repertoire samples only after the peak T cell response had come. Mostly white British, mostly female donors; authors suggested clonal diversity may be underestimated.

This CDR3 comprises 14 residues. Germline loops: CDR1 LGHNT, CDR2 FRNRAP. The ends lost 1 base at V and 7 bases at J; junction bases unmatched: 4. Clones were sequenced by immunoSEQ multiplex PCR, and TCRdb holds only the in-frame ones, with some missing. The sample includes over 110,000 clones, approximately 94% seen only once; the top ten take roughly 5%. The sequence derives from an adult in good health. This specimen consisted of peripheral blood, obtained on day 0 of AZD1222 vaccination. V usage is TRBV12-5 and J usage is TRBJ1-5; 7 bases match TRBD1. For the CDR3, the DNA is TGTGCTAGTGGTTTGGAGACAGGGCACCAGCCCCAGCATTTT. As protein: CASGLETGHQPQHF.